These 13 T cell receptor beta chains share one sample of origin, sequenced in a study of blood T cell repertoires in COVID-19. Sequencing used immunoSEQ multiplex PCR; TCRdb keeps in-frame clones, though not all of them. Of about 220,000 clones in the sample, approximately 82% are singletons; the top ten hold about 8.9%. Material for sequencing was peripheral blood. The receptors stem from a man in his fifties with active or convalescent COVID-19.

The chain links TRBV20-1 to TRBJ1-2, with D maybe TRBD1 (5 bases). Germline V gene sequence: CDR1 DFQATT, CDR2 SNEGSKA (reference sequence). There are 11 residues in the CDR3. The CDR3 here is CRTGSIYGYTF. CDR3 coding DNA: TGCAGAACAGGAAGTATCTATGGCTACACCTTC.

This clone appeared a few times. This rearrangement joins TRBV15 to TRBJ1-1; D unresolved. This CDR3 comprises 11 residues. CDR1 LNHNV and CDR2 YYDKDF come from the germline V gene (reference sequence). V lost 5 bases and J 7 bases, leaving 8 bases between the germline ends. The CDR3 DNA follows: TGTGCCACCAGCGGTGGGCTTGAAGCTTTCTTT. This translates into CATSGGLEAFF. The whole variable domain, remainder taken from reference TRBV15 and TRBJ1-1, is DAMVIQNPRYQVTQFGKPVTLSCSQTLNHNVMYWYQQKSSQAPKLLFHYYDKDFNNEADTPDNFQSRRPNTSFCFLDIRSPGLGDTAMYLCATSGGLEAFFGQGTRLTVV.

The rearrangement joins TRBV6-5 to TRBJ1-6, with 7 bases that match TRBD1. Germline assignment: CDR1 MNHEY and CDR2 SVGAGI. This CDR3 is 14 amino acids long. V was pared by 6 bases and J by 13 bases, with 12 bases of the junction left unmatched. The chain's CDR3 is CASSQGGDGIPLHF. Written as DNA, the CDR3 is TGTGCCAGCAGCCAAGGGGGCGACGGGATTCCCCTCCACTTT.

The chain employs TRBV27 and TRBJ1-2, with TRBD1 matching over 9 bases. Per the germline V gene, CDR1 is MNHEY and CDR2 is SMNVEV (reference sequence). CDR3 length: 17 amino acids. J lost 4 bases, V lost 2 bases, and 11 bases had no gene match. This CDR3 reads CASSLRGQGMGIYGYTF. In DNA, the CDR3 is TGTGCCAGCAGTTTAAGGGGACAGGGCATGGGTATCTATGGCTACACCTTC.

The chain couples TRBV9 to TRBJ2-5; 9 bases are shared with TRBD1. Trimming cost V 2 bases and J 4 bases; bases outside gene matches: 9. This CDR3 is 16 amino acids long. Per germline, CDR1 SGDLS and CDR2 YYNGEE. The CDR3 sequence: CASSVLPGTGRETQYF. For the CDR3, the DNA is TGTGCCAGCAGCGTTCTACCGGGGACAGGGCGAGAGACCCAGTACTTC. Full variable domain (remainder filled in from reference TRBV9 and TRBJ2-5): DSGVTQTPKHLITATGQRVTLRCSPRSGDLSVYWYQQSLDQGLQFLIQYYNGEERAKGNILERFSAQQFPDLHSELNLSSLELGDSALYFCASSVLPGTGRETQYFGPGTRLLVL.

The J gene is TRBJ1-1, the V gene TRBV7-2; D not certain. The V and J ends lost 5 bases and 3 bases respectively, with 19 bases between them. Germline V gene lookup returns CDR1 SGHTA and CDR2 FQGNSA. This CDR3 is built from 16 residues. For the CDR3, the DNA is TGTGCCAGCAGCCCGCTGCGATGGGAGGGAGACACTGAAGCTTTCTTT. It is translated as CASSPLRWEGDTEAFF.

The chain couples TRBV7-2 to TRBJ1-6; a possible D gene is TRBD1 (5 bases). Trimming cost V 1 base and J 1 base, with 14 bases left between them. CDR3 length: 18 residues. Per germline, CDR1 SGHTA and CDR2 FQGNSA. The DNA of the CDR3 is TGTGCCAGCAGCTTAGGTCCCCCGAGACAGTCCTATAATTCACCCCTCCACTTT. It yields the protein CASSLGPPRQSYNSPLHF.

V gene TRBV29-1 combines with J gene TRBJ2-7, with D possibly being TRBD1 (6 bases). The CDR3 sequence is 14 residues long. CDR1 is SQVTM and CDR2 is ANQGSEA in the germline V gene. Trimming removed 3 bases from V and 3 bases from J, with 15 bases in between. CDR3 nucleotide sequence: TGCAGCGTTGAGGCCCCCGGGACACTCTACGAGCAGTACTTC. This codes for CSVEAPGTLYEQYF.

This chain uses TRBV18 with TRBJ1-4, with a tentative D call TRBD1 (5 bases). The germline V and J ends were trimmed by 0 bases and 0 bases, with 5 bases remaining between them. The CDR3 is made up of 15 amino acids. Germline CDR1 is KGHSH and CDR2 is LQKENI. The CDR3 DNA follows: TGTGCCAGCTCACCACCGACAGCAACTAATGAAAAACTGTTTTTT. It encodes CASSPPTATNEKLFF.

The chain is built from TRBV19 and TRBJ1-2; no definite D call. Trimming left V 1 base short and J 4 bases short, with 13 bases between. The germline V gene has CDR1 LNHDA and CDR2 SQIVND (reference sequence). This CDR3 comprises 15 residues. The CDR3 nucleotides are TGTGCCAGTAGTATAGTAGCGGGCAGACCCTATGGCTACACCTTC. Translated: CASSIVAGRPYGYTF.

The gene calls are TRBV4-2 and TRBJ1-4; D perhaps matches TRBD1 (6 bases). CDR1 and CDR2 from the germline V gene are LGHNA and YNFKEQ. With 4 bases removed from V and 5 bases from J, the gap between germline ends came to 14 bases. CDR3 length: 15 amino acids. The CDR3 coding sequence is TGTGCCAGCAGCCCGGGACACAGCGGAAATGAAAAACTGTTTTTT. It codes for CASSPGHSGNEKLFF.

CDR3 DNA sequence: TGTGCCAGCAGCTCCCCCCGGGGGGCCGGCACAGATACGCAGTATTTT. Its protein product is CASSSPRGAGTDTQYF. The genes are TRBV11-2 and TRBJ2-3; D might be TRBD2 (7 bases). The CDR3 totals 16 residues. Germline V lookup: CDR1 SGHAT, CDR2 FQNNGV. The V end was cut by 4 bases, the J end by 1 base, with 15 bases between.

This chain uses TRBV5-4 with TRBJ2-1, with 9 positions matching TRBD1. This CDR3 spans 17 amino acids. With 4 bases clipped from V and 5 bases from J, the junction kept 13 bases outside the gene matches. Germline V gene sequence: CDR1 SGHNT, CDR2 YYREEE (reference sequence). The CDR3 DNA reads TGTGCCAGCAGCCCGGGACAGGGAGCATTATTGGACAATGAGCAGTTCTTC. It yields the protein CASSPGQGALLDNEQFF.